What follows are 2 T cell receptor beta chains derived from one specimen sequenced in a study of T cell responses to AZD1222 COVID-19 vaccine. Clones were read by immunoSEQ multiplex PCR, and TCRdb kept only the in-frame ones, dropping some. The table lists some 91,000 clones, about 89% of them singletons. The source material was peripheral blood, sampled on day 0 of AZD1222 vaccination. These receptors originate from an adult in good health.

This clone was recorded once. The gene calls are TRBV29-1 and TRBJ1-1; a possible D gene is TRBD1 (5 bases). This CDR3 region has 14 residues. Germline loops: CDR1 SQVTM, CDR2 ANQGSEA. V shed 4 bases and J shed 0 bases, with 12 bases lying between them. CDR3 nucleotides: TGCAGCGTTGGCCGGGGACCACTGAACACTGAAGCTTTCTTT. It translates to CSVGRGPLNTEAFF.

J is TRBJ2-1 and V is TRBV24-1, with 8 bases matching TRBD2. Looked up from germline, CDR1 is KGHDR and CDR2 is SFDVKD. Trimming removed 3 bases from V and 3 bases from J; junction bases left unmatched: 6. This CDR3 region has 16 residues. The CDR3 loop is CATSDLEREFYNEQFF. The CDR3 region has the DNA TGTGCCACCAGTGATCTAGAGCGGGAGTTCTACAATGAGCAGTTCTTC.